Listed below are T cell receptor beta chains from one sample, sequenced in a study of T cell repertoires in cytomegalovirus infection. Their specific antigens are unknown. TCRdb reprocessed the reads with MiXCR, giving one entry per CDR3 protein. Among 90,000 to 120,000 distinct CDR3 sequences, around 45% were seen once, and the ten largest hold about 74%. The sample in question was CD8+ T cells from cultured PBMCs, obtained from culture after CMV antigen stimulation. These receptors were obtained from a human donor in good health (CMV status not recorded). Some clones in this sample may be carry-over from other donors' samples. Both conserved end residues are part of each CDR3. The D gene is left open where the match is weak. Clone size is not always given. Where it is, it says once, few, many or a class for expanded clones.

>TRBV9|TRBJ2-5|-|-
TGTGCCAGCAGCCACTACGGGGGCGAAGAGACCCAGTACTTC
CASSHYGGEETQYF
>TRBV28|TRBJ2-5|TRBD1|few
TGTGCCAGCAGTTCCAACAGGGGCCCAGACCAAGAGACCCAGTACTTC
CASSSNRGPDQETQYF
>TRBV20-1|TRBJ1-2|-|-
TGCAGTGCTACAGACACGAACTATGGCTACACCTTC
CSATDTNYGYTF
>TRBV2|TRBJ2-7|TRBD1|-
TGTGCCAGCAGGGGCCGGGACAGGGGACTCTTC
CASRGRDRGLF
>TRBV27|TRBJ1-2|-|few
TGTGCCAGCAGCCCCGGGGGGATCTATGGCTACACCTTC
CASSPGGIYGYTF
>TRBV19|TRBJ2-2|-|-
TGTGCCAGTAGTACCCACCAGGACAACACCGGGGAGCTGTTTTTT
CASSTHQDNTGELFF
>TRBV24-1|TRBJ2-3|TRBD2|-
TGTGCCACCAGTGAAGCGGGGGACACAGATACGCAGTATTTT
CATSEAGDTDTQYF
>TRBV6-5|TRBJ1-5|-|-
TGTGCCAGCAGTTACTCCAGGACAGTTGGACAGCCCCAGCATTTT
CASSYSRTVGQPQHF
>TRBV7-9|TRBJ2-7|-|-
TGTGCCAGCAGCGCTGGGACCGCTTACGAGCAGTACTTC
CASSAGTAYEQYF
>TRBV7-9|TRBJ2-1|TRBD2|-
TGTGCCAGCAGCCCTACTAGCGGGGGGGCAGACTCCTACAATGAGCAGTTCTTC
CASSPTSGGADSYNEQFF
>TRBV18|TRBJ2-7|TRBD1|few
TGTGCCAGCTCACCAGGGACAGTCAACGAGCAGTACTTC
CASSPGTVNEQYF
>TRBV19|TRBJ1-1|TRBD1|few
TGTGCCAGTAGTATAGGCCGGGACAGGGGGCCGCTGAACACTGAAGCTTTCTTT
CASSIGRDRGPLNTEAFF
>TRBV20-1|TRBJ2-3|TRBD2|few
TGCAGTGCTAGTGAAGCCCCGGGACTAGCGGGGGTTAGCACAGATACGCAGTATTTT
CSASEAPGLAGVSTDTQYF
>TRBV7-8|TRBJ2-1|TRBD1|many
TGTGCCAGCAGCCACACGGACAGGGGGCCATCGTACAATGAGCAGTTCTTC
CASSHTDRGPSYNEQFF
>TRBV12-3/TRBV12-4|TRBJ2-5|-|few
TGTGCCAGCAGTTTAGGCTCGCGGGAACCACAAGAGACCCAGTACTTC
CASSLGSREPQETQYF
>TRBV7-6|TRBJ2-3|-|many
TGTGCCAGCAGCTTTACGGAATCAGATACGCAGTATTTT
CASSFTESDTQYF
>TRBV12-3/TRBV12-4|TRBJ1-2|-|-
TGTGCCAGCGGGGACGCCGGCTATGGCTACACCTTC
CASGDAGYGYTF
>TRBV27|TRBJ2-3|TRBD2|once
TGTGCCAGCAGTTGGGGACTAGCGACAGATACGCAGTATTTT
CASSWGLATDTQYF
>TRBV7-6|TRBJ1-4|-|-
TGTGCCAGCAGCCGCGCCCTCGGGGCGGCCCATGAAAAACTGTTTTTT
CASSRALGAAHEKLFF
>TRBV7-8|TRBJ2-3|TRBD2|-
TGTGCCAGCAGCTTAAGTTACCTAGCGGGTGACACAGATACGCAGTATTTT
CASSLSYLAGDTDTQYF
>TRBV6-5|TRBJ1-2|-|-
TGTGCCAGCAGTCCTTCAGGGACCTATGGCTACACCTTC
CASSPSGTYGYTF
>TRBV7-9|TRBJ2-7|TRBD2|few
TGTGCCAGCAGCGTAAATAGCGGGGGGCGGAGAGAGGAGCAGTACTTC
CASSVNSGGRREEQYF
>TRBV29-1|TRBJ2-1|-|-
TGCAGCGTTGATTTTGGACAGAGCTCCTACAATGAGCAGTTCTTC
CSVDFGQSSYNEQFF
>TRBV7-8|TRBJ1-1|TRBD1|many
TGTGCCAGCAGCTTTTTCGGGACAGAGGGATCCACTGAAGCTTTCTTT
CASSFFGTEGSTEAFF
>TRBV19|TRBJ2-5|TRBD1|-
TGTGCCAGTAGATCCTCGGGACAGGGGGCCGAGACCCAGTACTTC
CASRSSGQGAETQYF
>TRBV4-1|TRBJ2-7|TRBD1|-
TGCGCCAGCAGCCAGTGGACAGGCAGCTCCTACGAGCAGTACTTC
CASSQWTGSSYEQYF
>TRBV7-3|TRBJ2-1|TRBD2|-
TGTGCCAGCAGCTCTACTCCCGGGGGGGCTAATGAGCAGTTCTTC
CASSSTPGGANEQFF
>TRBV20-1|TRBJ1-1|-|-
TGCAGTGCTAGAGATATAGGTCAGGGGAACACTGAAGCTTTCTTT
CSARDIGQGNTEAFF
>TRBV19|TRBJ2-1|TRBD1|-
TGTGCCAGTAGTACGACAGGGATGAATGAGCAGTTCTTC
CASSTTGMNEQFF
>TRBV6-6|TRBJ2-3|-|-
TGTGCCAGCAGCCCCTACAGGACCCAAGATACGCAGTATTTT
CASSPYRTQDTQYF
>TRBV4-1|TRBJ2-2|-|-
TGCGCCAGCAGCCAAGCTCAGGGTAACACCGGGGAGCTGTTTTTT
CASSQAQGNTGELFF
>TRBV6-1|TRBJ2-1|TRBD2|many
TGTGCCAGCAGTGGTTGGACTAGCGTTGAGAATGAGCAGTTCTTC
CASSGWTSVENEQFF
>TRBV7-2|TRBJ2-5|-|many
TGTGCCAGCAGCCCCGCTATGGGGACCAAAGAGACCCAGTACTTC
CASSPAMGTKETQYF
>TRBV6-5|TRBJ1-1|-|-
TGTGCCAGCAGTTATTCTTACAATGACTTGAATACTGAAGCTTTCTTT
CASSYSYNDLNTEAFF
>TRBV28|TRBJ2-7|-|-
TGTGCCAGCAGTTTTAACCCCTCCTACGAGCAGTACTTC
CASSFNPSYEQYF
>TRBV24-1|TRBJ2-7|-|-
TGTGCCACCAGTTCCTCAGCCTCGACTTCCTACGAGCAGTACTTC
CATSSSASTSYEQYF
>TRBV7-4|TRBJ2-1|-|-
TGTGCCAGCAGCTTAGTAAACACCAACAATGAGCAGTTCTTC
CASSLVNTNNEQFF
>TRBV19|TRBJ2-3|-|many
TGTGCCAGTAGTATTATGGCGGGCGCAGATACGCAGTATTTT
CASSIMAGADTQYF
>TRBV27|TRBJ2-1|-|many
TGTGCCAGCAGTTTGCAAGACTCCTACAATGAGCAGTTCTTC
CASSLQDSYNEQFF
>TRBV28|TRBJ2-7|-|few
TGTGCCAGCAGTTTACGGGGACACCTTTTTGGCTACGAGCAGTACTTC
CASSLRGHLFGYEQYF
>TRBV12-3/TRBV12-4|TRBJ1-3|-|few
TGTGCCAGCAGTCCACCCGGCGACACCATATATTTT
CASSPPGDTIYF
>TRBV4-1|TRBJ2-1|TRBD2|few
TGCGCCAGCAGCCAAGAGGGCGGGGGGGCCTACAATGAGCAGTTCTTC
CASSQEGGGAYNEQFF